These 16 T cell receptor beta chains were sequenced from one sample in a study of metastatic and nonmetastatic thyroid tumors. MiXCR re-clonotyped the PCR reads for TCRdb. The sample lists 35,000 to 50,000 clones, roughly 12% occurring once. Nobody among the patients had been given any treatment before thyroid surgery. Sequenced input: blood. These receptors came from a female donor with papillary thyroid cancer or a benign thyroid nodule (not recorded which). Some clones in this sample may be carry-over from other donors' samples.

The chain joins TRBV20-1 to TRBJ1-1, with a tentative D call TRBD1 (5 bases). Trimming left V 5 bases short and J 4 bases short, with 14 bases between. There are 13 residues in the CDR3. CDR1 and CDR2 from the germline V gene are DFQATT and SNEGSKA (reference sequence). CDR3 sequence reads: CSAPRGGSTEAFF. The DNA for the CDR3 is TGCAGTGCTCCACGGGGGGGGAGCACTGAAGCTTTCTTT.

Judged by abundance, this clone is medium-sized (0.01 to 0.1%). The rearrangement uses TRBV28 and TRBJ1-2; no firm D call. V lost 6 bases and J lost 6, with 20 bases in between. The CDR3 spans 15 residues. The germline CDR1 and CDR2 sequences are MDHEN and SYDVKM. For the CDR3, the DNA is TGTGCCAGCAGCACCGACAAGTCCAAAAGGGATGGCTACACCTTC. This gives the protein CASSTDKSKRDGYTF.

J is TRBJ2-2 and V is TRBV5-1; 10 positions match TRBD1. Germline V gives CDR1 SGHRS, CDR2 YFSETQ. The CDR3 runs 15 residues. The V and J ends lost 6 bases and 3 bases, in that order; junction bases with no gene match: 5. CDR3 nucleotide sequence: TGCGCCAGCACTTCCGGGACAGGGGACACCGGGGAGCTGTTTTTT. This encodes CASTSGTGDTGELFF.

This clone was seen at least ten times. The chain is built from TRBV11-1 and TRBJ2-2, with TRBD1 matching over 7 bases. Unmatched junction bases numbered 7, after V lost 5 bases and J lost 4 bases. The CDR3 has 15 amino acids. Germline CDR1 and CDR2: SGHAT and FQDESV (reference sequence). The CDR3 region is CASSVNRGVTGELFF. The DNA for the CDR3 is TGTGCCAGCAGCGTGAACAGGGGTGTCACCGGGGAGCTGTTTTTT. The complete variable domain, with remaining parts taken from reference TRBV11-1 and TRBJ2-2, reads EAEVAQSPRYKITEKSQAVAFWCDPISGHATLYWYRQILGQGPELLVQFQDESVVDDSQLPKDRFSAERLKGVDSTLKIQPAELGDSAMYLCASSVNRGVTGELFFGEGSRLTVL.

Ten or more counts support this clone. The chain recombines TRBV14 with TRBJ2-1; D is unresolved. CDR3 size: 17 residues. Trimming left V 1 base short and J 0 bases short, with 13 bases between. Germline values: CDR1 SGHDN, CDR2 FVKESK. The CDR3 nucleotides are TGTGCCAGCAGCCAAGGGCCGCGGTGGAGCTCCTACAATGAGCAGTTCTTC. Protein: CASSQGPRWSSYNEQFF.

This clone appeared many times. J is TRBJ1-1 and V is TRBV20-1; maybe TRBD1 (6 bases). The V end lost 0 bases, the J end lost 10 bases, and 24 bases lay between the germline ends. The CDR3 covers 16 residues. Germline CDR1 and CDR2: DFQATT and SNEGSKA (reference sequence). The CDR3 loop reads CSAREIRTGKSVGAFF. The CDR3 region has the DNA TGCAGTGCTAGAGAAATCCGAACAGGGAAATCGGTTGGAGCTTTCTTT.

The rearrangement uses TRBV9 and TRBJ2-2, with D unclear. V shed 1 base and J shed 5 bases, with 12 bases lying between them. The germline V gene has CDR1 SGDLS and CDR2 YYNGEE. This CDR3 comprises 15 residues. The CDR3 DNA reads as TGTGCCAGCAGCGTATGGTCTTATAATACCGGGGAGCTGTTTTTT. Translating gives CASSVWSYNTGELFF.

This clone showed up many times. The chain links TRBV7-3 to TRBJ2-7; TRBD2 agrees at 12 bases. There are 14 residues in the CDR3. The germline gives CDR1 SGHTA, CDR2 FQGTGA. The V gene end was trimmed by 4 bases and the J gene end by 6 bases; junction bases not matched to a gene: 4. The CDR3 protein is CASSSSGGASEQYF. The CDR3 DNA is TGTGCCAGCAGCTCTAGCGGGGGGGCGAGCGAGCAGTACTTC.

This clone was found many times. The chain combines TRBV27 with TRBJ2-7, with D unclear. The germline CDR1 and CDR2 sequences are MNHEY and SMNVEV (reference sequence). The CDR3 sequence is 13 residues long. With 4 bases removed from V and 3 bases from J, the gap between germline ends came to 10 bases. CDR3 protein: CASSSKILYEQYF. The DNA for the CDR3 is TGTGCCAGCAGTTCAAAGATCCTCTACGAGCAGTACTTC.

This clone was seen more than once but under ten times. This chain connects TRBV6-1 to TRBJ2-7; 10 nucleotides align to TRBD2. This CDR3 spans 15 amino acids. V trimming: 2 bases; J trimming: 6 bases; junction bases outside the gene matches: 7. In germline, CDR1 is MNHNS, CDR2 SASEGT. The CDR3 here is CASSELAGENGEQYF. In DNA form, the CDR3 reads TGTGCCAGCAGTGAACTAGCGGGAGAGAACGGCGAGCAGTACTTC.

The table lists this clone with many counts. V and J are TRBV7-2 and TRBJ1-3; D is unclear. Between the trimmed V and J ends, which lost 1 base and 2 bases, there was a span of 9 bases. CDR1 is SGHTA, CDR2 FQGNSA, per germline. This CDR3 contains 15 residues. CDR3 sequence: CASSLGRITGNTIYF. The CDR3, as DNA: TGTGCCAGCAGCTTAGGCAGGATTACTGGAAACACCATATATTTT.

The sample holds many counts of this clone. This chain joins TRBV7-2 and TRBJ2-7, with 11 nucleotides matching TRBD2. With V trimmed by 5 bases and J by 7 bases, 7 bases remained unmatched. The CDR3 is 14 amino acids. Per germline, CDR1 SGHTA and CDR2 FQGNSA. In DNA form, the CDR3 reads TGTGCCAGCAGCAGCCTAGCGGGAGGCGGTGAGCAGTACTTC. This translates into CASSSLAGGGEQYF.

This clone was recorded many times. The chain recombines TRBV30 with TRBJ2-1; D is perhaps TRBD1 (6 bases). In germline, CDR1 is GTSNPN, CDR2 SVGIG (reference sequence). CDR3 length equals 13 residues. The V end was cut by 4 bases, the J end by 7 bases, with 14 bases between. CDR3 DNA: TGTGCCTGGAACAGGGAGTTTTCGAATGAGCAGTTCTTC. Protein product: CAWNREFSNEQFF.

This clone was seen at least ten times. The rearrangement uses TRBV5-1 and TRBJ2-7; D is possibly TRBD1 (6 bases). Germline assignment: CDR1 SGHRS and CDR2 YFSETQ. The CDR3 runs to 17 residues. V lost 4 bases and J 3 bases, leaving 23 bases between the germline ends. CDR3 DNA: TGCGCCAGCAGCCAACCCTCACGGGACACTTACCTCTACGAGCAGTACTTC. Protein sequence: CASSQPSRDTYLYEQYF.

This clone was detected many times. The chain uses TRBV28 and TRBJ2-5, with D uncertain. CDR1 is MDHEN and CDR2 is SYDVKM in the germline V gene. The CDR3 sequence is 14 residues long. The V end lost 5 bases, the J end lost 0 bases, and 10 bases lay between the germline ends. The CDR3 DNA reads TGTGCCAGCAGTAGACTGGAGTACCAAGAGACCCAGTACTTC. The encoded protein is CASSRLEYQETQYF.

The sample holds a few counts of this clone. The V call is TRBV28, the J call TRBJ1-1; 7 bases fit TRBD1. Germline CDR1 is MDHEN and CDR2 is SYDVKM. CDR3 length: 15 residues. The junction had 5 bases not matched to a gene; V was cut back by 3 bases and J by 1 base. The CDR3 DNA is TGTGCCAGCAGTTTTGGTTCAGGGGGGAACACTGAAGCTTTCTTT. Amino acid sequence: CASSFGSGGNTEAFF.